These 21 T cell receptor beta chains were sequenced from one sample in a study of cytotoxic CD8 clonotypes in ibrutinib-treated CLL. Profiled with immunoSEQ multiplex PCR; TCRdb holds only in-frame clones, not every one. The sample holds about 39,000 clones; 65% to 70% are singletons and the top ten take 6% to 8%. This sample comprised PBMCs, obtained at disease progression, from a patient treated with ibrutinib. These receptors were collected from a human donor with chronic lymphocytic leukemia.

J is TRBJ2-7 and V is TRBV15, with 15 nucleotides matching TRBD2. The CDR3 spans 17 residues. Per the germline V gene, CDR1 is LNHNV and CDR2 is YYDKDF (reference sequence). Trimming at V came to 3 bases and at J to 4 bases, leaving 7 bases not matched to a gene. CDR3 residues: CATSSGLAGGPPYEQYF. CDR3 nucleotides: TGTGCCACCAGCAGTGGACTAGCGGGAGGGCCCCCGTACGAGCAGTACTTC.

CDR3 bases: TGTGCCAGCAGCCCTGCAGGGGGCGCAGCCTACGAGCAGTACTTC. Protein product: CASSPAGGAAYEQYF. The chain recombines TRBV7-3 with TRBJ2-7; TRBD1 agrees at 8 bases. The germline gives CDR1 SGHTA, CDR2 FQGTGA. Trimming took 5 bases from V and 2 from J; bases not matched to a gene: 8. This CDR3 spans 15 amino acids.

The chain is built from TRBV7-9 and TRBJ2-2; TRBD1 is a possible D gene (6 bases). In germline, CDR1 is SEHNR, CDR2 FQNEAQ (reference sequence). The V end lost 0 bases, the J end lost 1 base, and 6 bases lay between the germline ends. This CDR3 has 15 amino acids. CDR3 loop: CASSLATGNTGELFF. Written as DNA, the CDR3 is TGTGCCAGCAGCTTAGCGACAGGGAACACCGGGGAGCTGTTTTTT.

This chain joins TRBV2 and TRBJ2-7, with D perhaps TRBD1 or TRBD2 (5 bases each). This CDR3 has 14 residues. The germline V gene has CDR1 SNHLY and CDR2 FYNNEI. Trimming shortened V by 6 bases and J by 3 bases, and 15 bases separated the two germline ends. The CDR3 spells CASRTSGTDYEQYF. The DNA of the CDR3 is TGTGCCAGCAGGACATCCGGGACGGACTACGAGCAGTACTTC.

This clone showed up just a few times. The V gene is TRBV7-9, the J gene TRBJ2-1, with TRBD2 matching over 11 bases. This CDR3 is 15 amino acids long. Unmatched junction bases numbered 4, after V lost 5 bases and J lost 4 bases. CDR1 SEHNR and CDR2 FQNEAQ come from the germline V gene (reference sequence). This CDR3 reads CASSPGTSGYNEQFF. CDR3 sequence (DNA): TGTGCCAGCAGCCCGGGGACTAGCGGATACAATGAGCAGTTCTTC.

The rearrangement links TRBV11-3 to TRBJ2-7; D is unresolved. CDR3 size: 15 residues. Between the trimmed V and J ends, which lost 5 bases and 1 base, there was a span of 15 bases. The germline gives CDR1 SGHNT, CDR2 YENEEA. Here the CDR3 reads CASSPTLLDSYEQYF. CDR3 nucleotide sequence: TGTGCCAGCAGCCCAACACTGTTGGATTCCTACGAGCAGTACTTC.

This sequence joins TRBV7-3 and TRBJ2-3; a weak D match, TRBD2 (6 bases). Trimming pared 5 bases from V and 10 bases from J, leaving 13 bases between. CDR1 is SGHTA and CDR2 is FQGTGA in the germline V gene. The length of the CDR3 is 12 residues. In DNA form, the CDR3 reads TGTGCCAGCAGCGAGCAGTGGGGGGCGCAGTATTTT. Translating it yields CASSEQWGAQYF.

The rearrangement joins TRBV11-3 to TRBJ2-7, with 9 bases fitting TRBD1. Per the germline V gene, CDR1 is SGHNT and CDR2 is YENEEA. J was trimmed by 3 bases and V by 3 bases; bases with no gene match: 3. The CDR3 covers 14 residues. CDR3 sequence (DNA): TGTGCCAGCAGCTTTACGACAGGGGGCTACGAGCAGTACTTC. This gives the protein CASSFTTGGYEQYF. The full variable domain, its missing parts supplied by reference TRBV11-3 and TRBJ2-7, is EAGVVQSPRYKIIEKKQPVAFWCNPISGHNTLYWYLQNLGQGPELLIRYENEEAVDDSQLPKDRFSAERLKGVDSTLKIQPAELGDSAVYLCASSFTTGGYEQYFGPGTRLTVT.

This chain links TRBV4-2 with TRBJ2-1; maybe TRBD2 (5 bases). CDR3 length: 17 amino acids. Trimming cost V 4 bases and J 3 bases, with 19 bases left between them. Germline V CDR1 and CDR2: LGHNA, YNFKEQ. The DNA for the CDR3 is TGTGCCAGCAGCCCCGGAAGTTCGGGAAGAAACTACAATGAGCAGTTCTTC. It specifies CASSPGSSGRNYNEQFF.

This clone was recorded a few times. The chain carries TRBV28 and TRBJ2-7, with 9 bases aligning to TRBD1. This CDR3 is built from 15 residues. The V segment lost 2 bases and the J segment 4 bases; nucleotides outside the gene matches: 6. CDR1 MDHEN and CDR2 SYDVKM come from the germline V gene. This CDR3 reads CASSLEGQGRYEQYF. CDR3 coding DNA: TGTGCCAGCAGTTTAGAGGGACAGGGAAGGTACGAGCAGTACTTC.

V and J are TRBV7-6 and TRBJ1-1; TRBD1 might be the D (5 bases). Germline assignment: CDR1 SGHVS and CDR2 FNYEAQ. The V end lost 2 bases, the J end lost 12 bases, and 13 bases lay between the germline ends. CDR3 size: 12 residues. The chain's CDR3 is CASSLPQGETFF. For the CDR3, the DNA is TGTGCCAGCAGCTTACCGCAAGGGGAAACTTTCTTT. Supplemented by reference TRBV7-6 and TRBJ1-1, the full variable domain reads GAGVSQSPRYKVTKRGQDVALRCDPISGHVSLYWYRQALGQGPEFLTYFNYEAQQDKSGLPNDRFSAERPEGSISTLTIQRTEQRDSAMYRCASSLPQGETFFGQGTRLTVV.

The V and J genes are TRBV5-8 and TRBJ2-5; the D call may be TRBD1 or TRBD2 (6 bases each). The V gene's germline CDR1 is SGHTS and CDR2 YDEGEE. V was trimmed by 3 bases and J by 6 bases, leaving 18 bases between them. The CDR3 extends over 15 amino acids. The CDR3 sequence: CASSSMKGGAQTQYF. CDR3 sequence (DNA): TGTGCCAGCAGCTCCATGAAGGGGGGCGCACAGACCCAGTACTTC. Looking up the rest from reference TRBV5-8 and TRBJ2-5 gives the full variable domain: EAGVTQSPTHLIKTRGQQATLRCSPISGHTSVYWYQQALGLGLQFLLWYDEGEERNRGNFPPRFSGRQFPNYSSELNVNALELEDSALYLCASSSMKGGAQTQYFGPGTRLLVL.

This clone turned up a few times. The J gene is TRBJ2-5, the V gene TRBV6-5; D remains ambiguous. Trimming removed 8 bases from V and 0 bases from J, with 10 bases in between. Germline CDR1 reads MNHEY; CDR2 reads SVGAGI. CDR3 size: 13 residues. In nucleotides, the CDR3 is TGTGCCAGCGGTAGACGTAACCAAGAGACCCAGTACTTC. Amino acids: CASGRRNQETQYF.

The rearrangement uses TRBV6-1 and TRBJ1-5; the D gene is possibly TRBD1 (6 bases). Germline-derived CDR1 and CDR2 are MNHNS and SASEGT. The germline V and J ends were trimmed by 6 bases and 7 bases, with 19 bases remaining between them. The CDR3 totals 15 residues. CDR3 DNA: TGTGCCAGCAGCGGCTTCGGGGGGGCCGGACAGCCCCAGCATTTT. As protein: CASSGFGGAGQPQHF.

The chain combines TRBV21-1 with TRBJ2-5. TRBV21-1 is noted as a pseudogene. The CDR3 has 15 residues. CDR3 bases: TGTGCCAGCAGCAAAGAGGCAGGGACGGAAGAGACCCAGTACTTC. This sequence encodes CASSKEAGTEETQYF.

The chain carries TRBV9 and TRBJ2-5, with D perhaps matching TRBD1 (5 bases). CDR1 is SGDLS, CDR2 YYNGEE, per germline. Deletions cut 4 bases from V and 1 base from J, with 14 bases between. The CDR3 sequence is 15 residues long. The CDR3 here is CASSPGLAAQETQYF. The CDR3 coding sequence is TGTGCCAGCAGCCCAGGGTTGGCGGCCCAAGAGACCCAGTACTTC.

V is TRBV6-5 and J is TRBJ1-4; D not resolved. This CDR3 is 13 amino acids long. V dropped 6 bases and J dropped 2 bases, with 7 bases sitting between them. Germline V lookup: CDR1 MNHEY, CDR2 SVGAGI. CDR3 sequence: CASRVGTNEKLFF. In DNA, the CDR3 is TGTGCCAGCAGAGTCGGGACTAATGAAAAACTGTTTTTT.

The chain recombines TRBV19 with TRBJ2-1; tentatively, D is TRBD2 (5 bases). Trimming stripped 6 bases from V and 3 bases from J, with 15 bases between. The germline V gene has CDR1 LNHDA and CDR2 SQIVND (reference sequence). The CDR3 loop spans 15 amino acids. The CDR3 here is CASSSLAGDYNEQFF. The CDR3 nucleotides read TGTGCCAGTAGCTCATTGGCGGGCGACTACAATGAGCAGTTCTTC.

The V and J genes are TRBV11-2 and TRBJ2-5, with D unresolved. Germline V CDR1 and CDR2: SGHAT, FQNNGV. This CDR3 is 12 amino acids long. Trimming took 3 bases from V and 3 from J, leaving 5 bases between them. In DNA form, the CDR3 reads TGTGCCAGCAGCTTCGCAGAAGAGACCCAGTACTTC. Protein product: CASSFAEETQYF.

This chain links TRBV10-3 with TRBJ2-1; a possible D gene is TRBD2 (6 bases). The CDR3 loop spans 17 amino acids. Germline CDR1 and CDR2: ENHRY and SYGVKD. V gave up 0 bases and J gave up 4 bases, with 16 bases separating them. CDR3 bases: TGTGCCATCAGTGAGTCGGACGGCGGGACCCCTTACAATGAGCAGTTCTTC. Its protein product is CAISESDGGTPYNEQFF.

The chain links TRBV18 to TRBJ2-7; D is possibly TRBD1 (6 bases). Germline V CDR1 and CDR2: KGHSH, LQKENI. The length of the CDR3 is 14 residues. The ends were cut back, 2 bases at V and 6 bases at J, with 14 bases in the middle. Here the CDR3 reads CASSPAQTGPEQYF. In DNA form, the CDR3 reads TGTGCCAGCTCACCAGCTCAAACAGGGCCCGAGCAGTACTTC.